This TCR beta chain was captured in a study of blood T cell repertoires in COVID-19 (dated by TCRdb to about 2020). Study-level background: Collaborator samples came from the United States, Italy and Spain and covered acute and convalescent phases of COVID-19. Deeply sampled blood TCRbeta repertoires from subjects exposed to, actively infected with, or recovered from COVID-19 were included in the dataset. Sample metadata almost always included a de-identified subject ID, COVID-19 status, age in years and sex. The repertoires were released in a freely available public database meant as a resource for research on the immune response to SARS-CoV-2. Where available, HLA class I and class II types were obtained from metadata supplied by the sample provider rather than from assay-based typing. The material from the prospective study consisted of cDNA or gDNA derived from T cells, B-cell-depleted T cells, or PBMCs. Samples came from the ongoing ImmuneRACE study (first 160 participants) plus 1,254 subjects from 6 global collaborators.

TCRbeta CDR3 regions were amplified from genomic DNA using the immunoSEQ Assay, a bias-controlled multiplex PCR. Per the source publication's procedure: The number of nucleated cells in each sample was estimated from the amplification of reference gene primers within the assay. To quantify the absolute abundance of each unique TCRbeta CDR3 rearrangement, sequence reads were collapsed and filtered. For each sample, productive Simpson clonality was calculated as the square root of Simpson's diversity index across productive rearrangements. TCRdb stores this immuneACCESS table with in-frame sequences only. Part of the clones is absent; in the studies checked, under half of the shortfall reflects unresolved V genes, and no reason is known for the rest. The V and J calls and the clone size are those of that table, but D and trimming were determined from the DNA. The sample records around 250,000 clones, roughly 88% of which are singletons. Together, the top ten hold 2.5% to 3.5% of the sample.

In the prospective study, participants were about 18 to 100 years old, resided in about two dozen geographic areas of the United States, and were enrolled through a virtual design. To assign participants to cohorts, the prospective study relied on clinical history that participants themselves reported in a screening survey and a study questionnaire. A participant counted as exposed if, within 2 weeks of entering the study, that participant had been in contact with someone who had a PCR-confirmed or clinician-diagnosed COVID-19 case. In the prospective study, whole blood, serum and a nasopharyngeal or oropharyngeal swab were collected from each participant by mobile phlebotomists. Over an approximately two-month period, participants in the prospective study had the option of providing additional blood draws and questionnaires. Prospective study blood samples were shipped either frozen or at room temperature before DNA extraction.

About this clone itself: Its antigen is not yet known. No base-level quality is on record; no much larger clone is a single base apart.

The paper as a whole reports these results and caveats: How much clinical and demographic metadata was included differed by source and by participant, and the metadata was provided uncurated.

There are 15 amino acids in the CDR3, from cysteine to phenylalanine inclusive. Left in the record is the CDR3 DNA by itself, 45 bases read in frame from the first base. Trimming costs V 1 base and J 4 bases, and their ends lie 13 bases apart. The germline V gene (reference sequence) specifies LNHDA as CDR1 and SQIVND as CDR2. The V gene is TRBV19 and the J gene is TRBJ1-1; no D gene is confidently identified. The sequencing input was PBMCs or T cells enriched from blood (not recorded which). This TCR came from a woman aged 35 to 49 who had been exposed to COVID-19. CDR3 sequence: CASSIGGFGTTEAFF. Read as DNA, the sequence is TGTGCCAGTAGTATAGGCGGGTTTGGTACCACTGAAGCTTTCTTT.